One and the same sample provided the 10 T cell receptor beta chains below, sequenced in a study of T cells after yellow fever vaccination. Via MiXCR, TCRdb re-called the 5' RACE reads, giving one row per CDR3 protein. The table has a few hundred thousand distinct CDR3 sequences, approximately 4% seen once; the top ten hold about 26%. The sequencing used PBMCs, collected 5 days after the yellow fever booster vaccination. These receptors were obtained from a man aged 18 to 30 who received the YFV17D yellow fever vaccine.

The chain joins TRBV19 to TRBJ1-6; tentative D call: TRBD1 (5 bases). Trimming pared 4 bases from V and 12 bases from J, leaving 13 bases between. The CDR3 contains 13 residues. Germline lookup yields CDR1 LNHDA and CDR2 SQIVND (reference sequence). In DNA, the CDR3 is TGTGCCAGTAGTACCAGGGAGGCTCAACCCCTCCACTTT. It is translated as CASSTREAQPLHF. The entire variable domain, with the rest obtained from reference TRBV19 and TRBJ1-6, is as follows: DGGITQSPKYLFRKEGQNVTLSCEQNLNHDAMYWYRQDPGQGLRLIYYSQIVNDFQKGDIAEGYSVSREKKESFPLTVTSAQKNPTAFYLCASSTREAQPLHFGNGTRLTVT.

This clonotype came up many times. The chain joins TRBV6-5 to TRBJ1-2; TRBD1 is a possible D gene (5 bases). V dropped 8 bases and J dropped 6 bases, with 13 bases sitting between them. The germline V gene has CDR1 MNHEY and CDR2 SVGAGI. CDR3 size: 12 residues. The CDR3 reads CASGPKGNGYTF. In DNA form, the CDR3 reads TGTGCCAGCGGTCCTAAGGGGAATGGCTACACCTTC.

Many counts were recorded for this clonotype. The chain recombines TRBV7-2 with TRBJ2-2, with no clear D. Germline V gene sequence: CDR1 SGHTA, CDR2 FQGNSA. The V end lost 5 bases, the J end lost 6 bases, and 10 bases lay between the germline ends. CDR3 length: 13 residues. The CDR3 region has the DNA TGTGCCAGCAGCGTAGGTCGTTCCGGGGAGCTGTTTTTT. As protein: CASSVGRSGELFF.

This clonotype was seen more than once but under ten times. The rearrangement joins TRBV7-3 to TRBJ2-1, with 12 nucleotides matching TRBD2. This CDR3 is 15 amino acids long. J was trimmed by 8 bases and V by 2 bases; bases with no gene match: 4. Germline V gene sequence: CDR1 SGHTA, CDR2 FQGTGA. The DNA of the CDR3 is TGTGCCAGCAGCTTATTGACTAGCGGGGGTGATGAGCAGTTCTTC. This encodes CASSLLTSGGDEQFF.

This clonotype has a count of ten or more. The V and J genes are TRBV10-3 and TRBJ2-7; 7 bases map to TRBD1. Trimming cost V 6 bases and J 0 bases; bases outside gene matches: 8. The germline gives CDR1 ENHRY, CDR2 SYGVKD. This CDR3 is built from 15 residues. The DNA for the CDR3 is TGTGCCATCAGCACCGGGACAGTTGACTCCTACGAGCAGTACTTC. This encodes CAISTGTVDSYEQYF.

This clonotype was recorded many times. CDR3 in amino acids: CASSTTLGGNEQYF. Here the CDR3 DNA reads TGTGCCAGCAGCACAACCCTGGGCGGGAACGAGCAGTACTTC. The chain uses TRBV7-6 and TRBJ2-7, with TRBD2 as a possible D gene (6 bases). The V and J ends lost 5 bases and 5 bases respectively, with 16 bases between them. Germline V lookup: CDR1 SGHVS, CDR2 FNYEAQ. CDR3 length: 14 amino acids. Looking up the rest from reference TRBV7-6 and TRBJ2-7 gives the full variable domain: GAGVSQSPRYKVTKRGQDVALRCDPISGHVSLYWYRQALGQGPEFLTYFNYEAQQDKSGLPNDRFSAERPEGSISTLTIQRTEQRDSAMYRCASSTTLGGNEQYFGPGTRLTVT.

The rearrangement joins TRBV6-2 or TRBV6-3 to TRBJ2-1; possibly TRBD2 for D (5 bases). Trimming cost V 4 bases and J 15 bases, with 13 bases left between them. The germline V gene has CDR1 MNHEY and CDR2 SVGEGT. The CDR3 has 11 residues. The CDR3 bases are TGTGCCAGCAGTTCCCAAGGGAGCCCGTTCTTC. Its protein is CASSSQGSPFF.

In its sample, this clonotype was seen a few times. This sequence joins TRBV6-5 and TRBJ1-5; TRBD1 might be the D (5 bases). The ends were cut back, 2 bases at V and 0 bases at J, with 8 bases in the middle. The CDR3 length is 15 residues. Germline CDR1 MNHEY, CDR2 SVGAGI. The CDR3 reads CASSYGGNSNQPQHF. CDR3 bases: TGTGCCAGCAGTTACGGGGGAAATAGCAATCAGCCCCAGCATTTT.

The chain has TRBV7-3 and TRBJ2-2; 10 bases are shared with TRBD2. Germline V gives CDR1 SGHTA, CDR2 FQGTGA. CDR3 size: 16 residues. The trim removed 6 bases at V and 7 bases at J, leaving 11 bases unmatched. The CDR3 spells CASSISGGAVIGELFF. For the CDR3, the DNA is TGTGCCAGCAGTATAAGCGGGGGGGCCGTGATCGGGGAGCTGTTTTTT. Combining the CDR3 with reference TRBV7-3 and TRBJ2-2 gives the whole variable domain GAGVSQTPSNKVTEKGKYVELRCDPISGHTALYWYRQSLGQGPEFLIYFQGTGAADDSGLPNDRFFAVRPEGSVSTLKIQRTERGDSAVYLCASSISGGAVIGELFFGEGSRLTVL.

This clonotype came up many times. CDR3 sequence reads: CASSQELAGGNEQFF. The CDR3 coding sequence is TGTGCCAGCAGCCAAGAACTGGCGGGGGGAAATGAGCAGTTCTTC. The chain links TRBV3-1 to TRBJ2-1, with 8 bases fitting TRBD2. CDR3 length: 15 residues. In germline, CDR1 is LGHDT, CDR2 YNNKEL (reference sequence). The trim removed 0 bases at V and 7 bases at J, leaving 5 bases unmatched.